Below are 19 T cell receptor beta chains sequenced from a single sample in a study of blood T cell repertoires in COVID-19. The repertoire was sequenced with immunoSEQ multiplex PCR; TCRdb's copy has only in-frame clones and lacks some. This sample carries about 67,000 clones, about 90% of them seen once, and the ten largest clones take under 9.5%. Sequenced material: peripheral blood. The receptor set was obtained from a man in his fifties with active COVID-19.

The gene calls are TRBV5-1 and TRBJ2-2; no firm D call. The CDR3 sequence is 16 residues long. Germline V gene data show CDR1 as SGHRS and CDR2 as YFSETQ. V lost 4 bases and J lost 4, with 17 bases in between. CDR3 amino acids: CASSPASMAATGELFF. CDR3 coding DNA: TGCGCCAGCAGCCCAGCATCCATGGCGGCCACCGGGGAGCTGTTTTTT.

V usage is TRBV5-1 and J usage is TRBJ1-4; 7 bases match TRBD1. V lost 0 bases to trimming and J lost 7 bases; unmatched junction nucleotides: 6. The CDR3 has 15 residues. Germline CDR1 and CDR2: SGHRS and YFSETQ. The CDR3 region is CASSLDEGASEKLFF. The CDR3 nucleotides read TGCGCCAGCAGCTTGGATGAGGGGGCGAGTGAAAAACTGTTTTTT. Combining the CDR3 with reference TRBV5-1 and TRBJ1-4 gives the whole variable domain KAGVTQTPRYLIKTRGQQVTLSCSPISGHRSVSWYQQTPGQGLQFLFEYFSETQRNKGNFPGRFSGRQFSNSRSEMNVSTLELGDSALYLCASSLDEGASEKLFFGSGTQLSVL.

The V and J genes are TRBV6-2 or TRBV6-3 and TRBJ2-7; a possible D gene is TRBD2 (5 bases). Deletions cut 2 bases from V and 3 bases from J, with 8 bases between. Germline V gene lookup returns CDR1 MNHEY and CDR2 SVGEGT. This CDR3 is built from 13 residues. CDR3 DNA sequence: TGTGCCAGCAGTTACATAAGCGGCTACGAGCAGTACTTC. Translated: CASSYISGYEQYF.

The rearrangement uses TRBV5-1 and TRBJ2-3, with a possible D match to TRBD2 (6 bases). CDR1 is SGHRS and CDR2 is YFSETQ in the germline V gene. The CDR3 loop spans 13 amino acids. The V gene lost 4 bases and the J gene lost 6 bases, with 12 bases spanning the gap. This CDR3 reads CASSGDSFDTQYF. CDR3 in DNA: TGCGCCAGCAGCGGGGACTCTTTTGATACGCAGTATTTT.

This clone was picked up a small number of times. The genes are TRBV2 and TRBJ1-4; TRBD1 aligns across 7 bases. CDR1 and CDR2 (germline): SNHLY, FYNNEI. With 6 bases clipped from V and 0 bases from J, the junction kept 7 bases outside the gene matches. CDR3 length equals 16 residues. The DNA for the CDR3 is TGTGCCAGCAGAAGACAGGGCCTTGCAACTAATGAAAAACTGTTTTTT. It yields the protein CASRRQGLATNEKLFF.

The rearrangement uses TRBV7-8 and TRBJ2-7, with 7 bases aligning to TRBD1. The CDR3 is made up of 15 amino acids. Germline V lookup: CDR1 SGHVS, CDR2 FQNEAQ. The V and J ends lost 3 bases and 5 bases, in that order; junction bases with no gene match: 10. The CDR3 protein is CASSFREGARHEQYF. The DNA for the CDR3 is TGTGCCAGCAGCTTCCGTGAGGGGGCGAGGCACGAGCAGTACTTC. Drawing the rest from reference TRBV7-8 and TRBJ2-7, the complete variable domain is GAGVSQSPRYKVAKRGQDVALRCDPISGHVSLFWYQQALGQGPEFLTYFQNEAQLDKSGLPSDRFFAERPEGSVSTLKIQRTQQEDSAVYLCASSFREGARHEQYFGPGTRLTVT.

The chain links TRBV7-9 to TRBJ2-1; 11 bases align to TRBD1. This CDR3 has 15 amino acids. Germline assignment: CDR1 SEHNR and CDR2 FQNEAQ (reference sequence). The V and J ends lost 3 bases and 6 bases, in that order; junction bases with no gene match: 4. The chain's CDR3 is CASSFWTGGGNEQFF. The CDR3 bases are TGTGCCAGCAGCTTTTGGACAGGGGGCGGCAATGAGCAGTTCTTC.

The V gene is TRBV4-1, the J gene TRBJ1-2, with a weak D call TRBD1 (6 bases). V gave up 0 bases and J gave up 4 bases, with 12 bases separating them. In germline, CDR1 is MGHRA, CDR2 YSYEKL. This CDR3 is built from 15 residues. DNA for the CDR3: TGCGCCAGCAGCCAAGAAGCGGGGGCGGCCTATGGCTACACCTTC. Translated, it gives CASSQEAGAAYGYTF.

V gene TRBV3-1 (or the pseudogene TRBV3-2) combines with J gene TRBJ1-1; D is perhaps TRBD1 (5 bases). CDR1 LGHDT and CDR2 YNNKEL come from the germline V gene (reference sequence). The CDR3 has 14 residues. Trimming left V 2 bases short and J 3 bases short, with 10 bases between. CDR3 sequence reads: CASSQNRGDTEAFF. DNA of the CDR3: TGTGCCAGCAGCCAAAATAGGGGTGACACTGAAGCTTTCTTT.

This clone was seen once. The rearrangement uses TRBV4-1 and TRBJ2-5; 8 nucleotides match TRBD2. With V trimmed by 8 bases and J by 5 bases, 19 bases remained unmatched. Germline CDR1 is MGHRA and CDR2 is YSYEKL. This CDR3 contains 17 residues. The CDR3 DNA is TGCGCCAGCCGTACCTCTAACGAGCGGGAGTTGGAGGAGACCCAGTACTTC. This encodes CASRTSNERELEETQYF.

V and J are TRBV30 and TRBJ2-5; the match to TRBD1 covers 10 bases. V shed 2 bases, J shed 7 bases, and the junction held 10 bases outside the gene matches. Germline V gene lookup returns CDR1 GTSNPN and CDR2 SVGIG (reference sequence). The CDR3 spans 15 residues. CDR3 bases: TGTGCCTGGAGTCATGACAGGGGGCCTGCTGGGACCCAGTACTTC. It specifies CAWSHDRGPAGTQYF.

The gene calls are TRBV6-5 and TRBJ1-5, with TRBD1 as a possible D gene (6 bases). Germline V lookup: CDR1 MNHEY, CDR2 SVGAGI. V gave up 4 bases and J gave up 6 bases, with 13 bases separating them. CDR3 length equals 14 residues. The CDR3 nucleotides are TGTGCCAGCAGTTCACAGGGAAATGGTCAGCCCCAGCATTTT. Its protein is CASSSQGNGQPQHF.

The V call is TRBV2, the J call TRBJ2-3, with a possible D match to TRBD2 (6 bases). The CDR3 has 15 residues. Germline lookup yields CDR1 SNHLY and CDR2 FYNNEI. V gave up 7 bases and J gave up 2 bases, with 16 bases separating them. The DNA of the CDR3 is TGTGCCAGCAATCCACCGGGACTCTCCACAGATACGCAGTATTTT. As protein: CASNPPGLSTDTQYF.

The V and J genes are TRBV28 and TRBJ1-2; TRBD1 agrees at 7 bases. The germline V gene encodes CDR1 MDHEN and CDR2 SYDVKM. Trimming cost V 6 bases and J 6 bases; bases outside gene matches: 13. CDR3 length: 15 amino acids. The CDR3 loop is CASSVRPGQKNGYTF. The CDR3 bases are TGTGCCAGCAGCGTTCGCCCGGGACAGAAGAATGGCTACACCTTC.

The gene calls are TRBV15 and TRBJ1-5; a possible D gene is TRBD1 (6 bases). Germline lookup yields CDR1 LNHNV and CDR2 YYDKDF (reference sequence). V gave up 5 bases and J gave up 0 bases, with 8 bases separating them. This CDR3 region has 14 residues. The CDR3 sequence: CATSEGDSNQPQHF. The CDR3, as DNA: TGTGCCACCAGCGAGGGGGATAGCAATCAGCCCCAGCATTTT.

CDR3 residues: CASSFPGQTEAFF. CDR3 DNA: TGTGCCAGCAGTTTCCCGGGACAGACTGAAGCTTTCTTT. The chain employs TRBV6-2 or TRBV6-3 and TRBJ1-1; 7 bases are shared with TRBD1. Per the germline V gene, CDR1 is MNHEY and CDR2 is SVGEGT. The CDR3 is made up of 13 amino acids. V was clipped by 4 bases and J by 5 bases; unmatched bases: 4.

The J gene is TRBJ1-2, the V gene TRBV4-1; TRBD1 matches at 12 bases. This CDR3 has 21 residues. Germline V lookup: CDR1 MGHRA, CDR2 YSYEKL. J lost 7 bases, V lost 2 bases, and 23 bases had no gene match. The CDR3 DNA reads TGCGCCAGCAGCCAATCCCCCCCTTTCCGGGACAGGGGGCGCGGGGTGAGTGGCTACACCTTC. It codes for CASSQSPPFRDRGRGVSGYTF.

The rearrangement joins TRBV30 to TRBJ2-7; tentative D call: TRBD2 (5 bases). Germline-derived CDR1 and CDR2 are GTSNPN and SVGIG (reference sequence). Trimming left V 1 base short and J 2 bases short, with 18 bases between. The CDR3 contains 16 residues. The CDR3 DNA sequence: TGTGCCTGGAGTGCCCCGGGGTTCCAAGGTCCCTACGAGCAGTACTTC. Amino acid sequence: CAWSAPGFQGPYEQYF.

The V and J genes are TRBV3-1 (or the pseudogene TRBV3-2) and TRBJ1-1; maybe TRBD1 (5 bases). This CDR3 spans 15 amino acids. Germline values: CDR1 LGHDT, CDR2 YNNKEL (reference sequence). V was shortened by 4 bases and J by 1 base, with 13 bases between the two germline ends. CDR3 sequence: CASSPNRFGNTEAFF. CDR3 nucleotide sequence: TGTGCCAGCAGCCCAAACAGGTTTGGGAACACTGAAGCTTTCTTT.